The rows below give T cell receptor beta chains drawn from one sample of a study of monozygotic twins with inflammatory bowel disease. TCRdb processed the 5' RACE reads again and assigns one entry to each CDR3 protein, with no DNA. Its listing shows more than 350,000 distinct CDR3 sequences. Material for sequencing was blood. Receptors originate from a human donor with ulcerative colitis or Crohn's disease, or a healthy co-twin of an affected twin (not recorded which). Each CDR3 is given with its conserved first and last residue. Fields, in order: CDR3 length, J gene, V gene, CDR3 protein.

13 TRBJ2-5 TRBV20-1 CSASAEEQETQYF
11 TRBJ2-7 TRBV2 CASFTKGEQYF
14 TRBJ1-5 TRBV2 CASRPGDSNQPQHF
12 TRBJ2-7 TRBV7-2 CASSSDNYEQYF
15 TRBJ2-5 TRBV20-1 CSAPRLAGGGETQYF
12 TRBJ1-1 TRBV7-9 CASSLDTGIVFF
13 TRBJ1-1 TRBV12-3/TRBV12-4 CASSLAGGRRAFF
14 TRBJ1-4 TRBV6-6 CASSRGTGVEKLFF
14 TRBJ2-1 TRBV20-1 CSARDTILYNEQFF
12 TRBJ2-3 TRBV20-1 CSARDGPDTQYF
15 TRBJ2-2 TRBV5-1 CASSLQGSATGELFF
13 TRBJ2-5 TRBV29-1 CSIAGPGKETQYF
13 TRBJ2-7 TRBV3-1 CASSQYGSYEQYF
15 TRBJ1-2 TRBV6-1 CASRTGLGANYGYTF
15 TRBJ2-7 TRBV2 CASSRETSGNHEQYF
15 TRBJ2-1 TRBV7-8 CASSLGRLDSNEQFF
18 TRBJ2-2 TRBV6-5 CASSPARGQGVNTGELFF
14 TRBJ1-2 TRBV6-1 CASSESPTGYGYTF
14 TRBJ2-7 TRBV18 CASSPGQGVNEQYF
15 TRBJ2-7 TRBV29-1 CSVEGIGGELGEQYF
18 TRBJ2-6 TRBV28 CASSLRQGMGSGANVLTF
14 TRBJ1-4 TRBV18 CASSPRAENEKLFF
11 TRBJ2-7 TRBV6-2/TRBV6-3 CASAEAYEQYF
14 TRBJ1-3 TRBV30 CAWSGEGTGNTIYF
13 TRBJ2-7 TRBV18 CASSNSGGYEQYF
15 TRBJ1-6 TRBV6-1 CASSFRQPIDSPLHF
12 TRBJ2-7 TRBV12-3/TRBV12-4 CASSSIIYEQYF
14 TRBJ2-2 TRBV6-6 CASSQGNRVGELFF
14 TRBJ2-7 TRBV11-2 CASSRNRDAGEQYF
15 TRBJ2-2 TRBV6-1 CASIFSILGRGELFF
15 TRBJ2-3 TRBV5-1 CASSSQSGRTDTQYF
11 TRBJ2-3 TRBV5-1 CASSYQSTQYF
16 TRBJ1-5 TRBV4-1 CASSQDLGGYNQPQHF
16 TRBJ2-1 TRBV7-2 CASSGREVSPYNEQFF
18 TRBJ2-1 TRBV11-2 CASSLEGRTSGRAYEQFF
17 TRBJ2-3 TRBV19 CASSIGLAGGGTDTQYF
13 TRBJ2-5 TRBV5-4 CASSLRTQETQYF
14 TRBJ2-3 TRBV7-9 CASSPGQGSYTQYF
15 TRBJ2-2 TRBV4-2 CASSLGGRDTGELFF
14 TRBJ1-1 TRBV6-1 CASSEHLGNTEAFF
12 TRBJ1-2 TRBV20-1 CRDDRGDYGYTF
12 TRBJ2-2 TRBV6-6 CAGTGGYGELFF
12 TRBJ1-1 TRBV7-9 CASSSENTEAFF
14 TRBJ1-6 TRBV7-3 CASSLSGGGSPLHF
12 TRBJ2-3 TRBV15 CATRRDTDTQYF
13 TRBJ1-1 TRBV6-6 CASGPGVYTEAFF
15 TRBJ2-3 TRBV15 CATSRATRGIDTQYF
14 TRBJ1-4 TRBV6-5 CASSSGRGNEKLFF
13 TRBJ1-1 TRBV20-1 CSARTVGNTEAFF
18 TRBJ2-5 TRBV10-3 CAISESRGLAGSLETQYF
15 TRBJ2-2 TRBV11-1 CASSLNSLNTGELFF